Following are 26 T cell receptor beta chains from one sample sequenced in a study of cytomegalovirus exposure and HLA in healthy donors. A multiplex PCR was run with 60 Vbeta primers and 13 Jbeta primers. Using immunoSEQ multiplex PCR, the repertoire was profiled, and TCRdb retains in-frame clones only, with some absent. In the table there are under 200,000 clones, 80% to 90% of which are singletons. The sample comprised PBMCs. Every receptor here comes from a woman aged 30 to 39 in good health and CMV-seronegative.

V gene TRBV11-3 combines with J gene TRBJ2-2; tentatively, D is TRBD2 (5 bases). V lost 4 bases, J lost 2 bases, and 17 bases lay in between. CDR3 length: 17 residues. Germline V gene data show CDR1 as SGHNT and CDR2 as YENEEA. This CDR3 reads CASSSQFGAANTGELFF. For the CDR3, the DNA is TGTGCCAGCAGCTCCCAGTTTGGAGCGGCAAACACCGGGGAGCTGTTTTTT.

The CDR3 loop reads CASRGTSSYEQYF. CDR3 nucleotide sequence: TGTGCCAGCAGGGGCACCTCCTCCTACGAGCAGTACTTC. The chain has TRBV28 and TRBJ2-7; D remains ambiguous. V lost 6 bases and J lost 0, with 9 bases in between. This CDR3 is built from 13 residues. Germline assignment: CDR1 MDHEN and CDR2 SYDVKM. The complete variable domain, with remaining parts taken from reference TRBV28 and TRBJ2-7, reads DVKVTQSSRYLVKRTGEKVFLECVQDMDHENMFWYRQDPGLGLRLIYFSYDVKMKEKGDIPEGYSVSREKKERFSLILESASTNQTSMYLCASRGTSSYEQYFGPGTRLTVT.

The chain has TRBV7-3 and TRBJ2-5, with 8 bases lining up with TRBD1. CDR3 length: 13 amino acids. J gave up 2 bases and V 5 bases, and 1 base lay outside the gene matches. Germline loops: CDR1 SGHTA, CDR2 FQGTGA. CDR3 amino acids: CASSRTGQETQYF. In DNA, the CDR3 is TGTGCCAGCAGCCGGACAGGGCAAGAGACCCAGTACTTC.

This sequence joins TRBV29-1 and TRBJ2-3; D unclear. Trimming took off 1 base at V and 2 bases at J, with 7 bases between the two ends. The CDR3 is 13 residues long. CDR1 and CDR2 from the germline V gene are SQVTM and ANQGSEA. The CDR3 here is CSVEAEFTDTQYF. The CDR3 DNA reads TGCAGCGTTGAAGCGGAGTTCACAGATACGCAGTATTTT.

V and J are TRBV18 and TRBJ1-1, with D possibly TRBD1 on 6 matching bases. Germline V gene sequence: CDR1 KGHSH, CDR2 LQKENI. V lost 6 bases and J lost 8, with 13 bases in between. CDR3 length: 12 residues. CDR3 in amino acids: CASSRTGTEAFF. The DNA of the CDR3 is TGTGCCAGCTCTCGCACCGGGACAGAAGCTTTCTTT.

This clone was seen a single time. The chain links TRBV7-9 to TRBJ2-7, with D possibly matching TRBD1 (5 bases). CDR1 is SEHNR, CDR2 FQNEAQ, per germline (reference sequence). V lost 0 bases and J 4 bases, leaving 10 bases between the germline ends. The CDR3 has 14 residues. CDR3 in DNA: TGTGCCAGCAGCTTAGCACAGGTTCCGTACGAGCAGTACTTC. Translated, it gives CASSLAQVPYEQYF.

The chain couples TRBV12-1 to TRBJ2-2; the table's D gene call, TRBD2, was not cross checked with the DNA. TRBV12-1 is described as a pseudogene. The CDR3 is 12 residues long. CDR3 residues: CASSFRTGELFF. As DNA, the CDR3 is TGTGCCAGCAGCTTTCGGACCGGGGAGCTGTTTTTT.

The rearrangement joins TRBV6-1 to TRBJ1-1; 8 bases fit TRBD1. CDR1 and CDR2 (germline): MNHNS, SASEGT. The CDR3 loop spans 15 amino acids. V dropped 10 bases and J dropped 0; count of bases not matched to a gene: 10. CDR3 in amino acids: CAIRDEGQVNTEAFF. The CDR3 bases are TGTGCCATTCGAGACGAGGGACAGGTGAACACTGAAGCTTTCTTT.

The chain couples TRBV7-8 to TRBJ1-3, with a tentative D call TRBD1 (5 bases). V was shortened by 1 base and J by 7 bases, with 11 bases between the two germline ends. CDR1 is SGHVS, CDR2 FQNEAQ, per germline. The CDR3 contains 14 residues. The CDR3 DNA reads as TGTGCCAGCAGCTTAGGTCAGGGAGGGAACACCATATATTTT. Translating it yields CASSLGQGGNTIYF.

The CDR3 spells CASSPGDSYNEQFF. For the CDR3, the DNA is TGTGCCAGCAGCCCGGGGGACAGCTACAATGAGCAGTTCTTC. This chain connects TRBV11-3 to TRBJ2-1, with D possibly being TRBD1 (7 bases). CDR3 size: 14 residues. Germline lookup yields CDR1 SGHNT and CDR2 YENEEA. V lost 5 bases to trimming and J lost 3 bases, with 11 bases between them.

The chain links TRBV28 to TRBJ1-2; the D gene is possibly TRBD1 (5 bases). Germline V gene data show CDR1 as MDHEN and CDR2 as SYDVKM. Trimming removed 7 bases at V and 5 bases at J, with 23 bases between. The length of the CDR3 is 16 residues. The CDR3 spells CASTPPGTLFPYGYTF. In nucleotides, the CDR3 is TGTGCCAGCACACCCCCCGGGACTCTTTTCCCTTATGGCTACACCTTC.

The chain joins TRBV6-1 to TRBJ1-2; D uncertain. The V end was cut by 8 bases, the J end by 5 bases, with 9 bases between. Per the germline V gene, CDR1 is MNHNS and CDR2 is SASEGT. This CDR3 has 11 residues. CDR3 in DNA: TGTGCCAGCGGCCACGGGTATGGCTACACCTTC. Translated, it gives CASGHGYGYTF.

The chain combines TRBV5-4 with TRBJ1-6; the D is unclear. Per the germline V gene, CDR1 is SGHNT and CDR2 is YYREEE (reference sequence). V lost 2 bases and J 8 bases, leaving 8 bases between the germline ends. The CDR3 contains 13 residues. CDR3 nucleotide sequence: TGTGCCAGCAGCTTATCCCCAGATTCACCCCTCCACTTT. Its translation: CASSLSPDSPLHF.

The chain links TRBV10-3 to TRBJ2-7; 14 bases line up with TRBD2. In germline, CDR1 is ENHRY, CDR2 SYGVKD. V was pared by 7 bases and J by 4 bases, with 3 bases of the junction left unmatched. The CDR3 sequence is 14 residues long. The CDR3 loop reads CAITGLAGGYEQYF. As DNA, the CDR3 is TGTGCCATCACCGGACTAGCGGGAGGTTACGAGCAGTACTTC.

This chain connects TRBV5-8 to TRBJ2-3, with D possibly TRBD1 on 5 matching bases. Germline lookup yields CDR1 SGHTS and CDR2 YDEGEE. CDR3 size: 16 residues. Deletions cut 2 bases from V and 2 bases from J, with 15 bases between. CDR3 DNA: TGTGCCAGCAGCTTTTTTGTGGGGCCAGCCACAGATACGCAGTATTTT. This translates into CASSFFVGPATDTQYF.

The rearrangement links TRBV10-3 to TRBJ2-1; 8 bases agree with TRBD2. The V and J ends lost 3 bases and 2 bases, in that order; junction bases with no gene match: 0. Germline V lookup: CDR1 ENHRY, CDR2 SYGVKD. This CDR3 contains 14 residues. The CDR3 reads CAISDGGAYNEQFF. CDR3 nucleotides: TGTGCCATCAGTGACGGGGGGGCCTACAATGAGCAGTTCTTC.

The chain links TRBV28 to TRBJ2-7; TRBD1 agrees at 9 bases. The CDR3 spans 14 residues. Germline CDR1 and CDR2: MDHEN and SYDVKM. V gave up 4 bases and J gave up 6 bases; unmatched junction bases: 7. CDR3 sequence reads: CASSSRTGVAEQYF. CDR3 sequence (DNA): TGTGCCAGCAGTTCAAGGACAGGGGTGGCCGAGCAGTACTTC. Complete variable domain (other parts from reference TRBV28 and TRBJ2-7): DVKVTQSSRYLVKRTGEKVFLECVQDMDHENMFWYRQDPGLGLRLIYFSYDVKMKEKGDIPEGYSVSREKKERFSLILESASTNQTSMYLCASSSRTGVAEQYFGPGTRLTVT.

The CDR3 loop is CASSYRGSNTEAFF. CDR3 coding DNA: TGTGCCAGCAGCTACAGGGGTTCGAACACTGAAGCTTTCTTT. The chain couples TRBV2 to TRBJ1-1, with TRBD1 matching over 7 bases. This CDR3 region has 14 residues. V lost 6 bases, J lost 1 base, and 5 bases stayed unmatched. Germline assignment: CDR1 SNHLY and CDR2 FYNNEI.

The chain has TRBV28 and TRBJ2-2; the D is unclear. The CDR3 consists of 10 residues. Trimming shortened V by 6 bases and J by 7 bases, and 3 bases separated the two germline ends. The germline V gene encodes CDR1 MDHEN and CDR2 SYDVKM. The CDR3 reads CASSGGELFF. The CDR3 nucleotides read TGTGCCAGCAGCGGCGGGGAGCTGTTTTTT.

The rearrangement links TRBV5-1 to TRBJ2-7, with D possibly TRBD1 on 5 matching bases. This CDR3 is 15 amino acids long. From germline, CDR1 is SGHRS and CDR2 YFSETQ. The germline V and J ends were trimmed by 0 bases and 5 bases, with 15 bases remaining between them. The CDR3 loop reads CASSLAQGRRHEQYF. The CDR3 DNA reads as TGCGCCAGCAGCTTGGCTCAGGGCCGCCGCCACGAGCAGTACTTC. The full variable domain, rest sourced from reference TRBV5-1 and TRBJ2-7, is KAGVTQTPRYLIKTRGQQVTLSCSPISGHRSVSWYQQTPGQGLQFLFEYFSETQRNKGNFPGRFSGRQFSNSRSEMNVSTLELGDSALYLCASSLAQGRRHEQYFGPGTRLTVT.

This clone was seen a few times. J is TRBJ1-2 and V is TRBV29-1; 8 bases align to TRBD1. The CDR3 is 13 residues long. The trim removed 7 bases at V and 2 bases at J, leaving 6 bases unmatched. Germline lookup yields CDR1 SQVTM and CDR2 ANQGSEA. CDR3 residues: CSAQTGVNYGYTF. CDR3 nucleotide sequence: TGCAGCGCCCAGACAGGGGTGAACTATGGCTACACCTTC.

Turning to this clone: One end of the junction fails to match germline, which may point to a read error. This chain joins TRBV7-9 and TRBJ2-7; 11 nucleotides agree with TRBD2. The V gene's germline CDR1 is SEHNR and CDR2 FQNEAQ (reference sequence). The length of the CDR3 is 17 residues. CDR3: CSSSRWTSGSMSYEQYF. CDR3 bases: TGTTCCAGCAGCCGCTGGACTAGCGGGTCAATGTCCTACGAGCAGTACTTC.

The V gene is TRBV7-2, the J gene TRBJ2-3, with D maybe TRBD1 (6 bases). V lost 1 base and J 6 bases, leaving 17 bases between the germline ends. This CDR3 is 16 amino acids long. Germline CDR1 and CDR2: SGHTA and FQGNSA. CDR3 sequence: CASSLGGGNPRDTQYF. CDR3 nucleotide sequence: TGTGCCAGCAGCTTAGGAGGGGGTAACCCCAGGGATACGCAGTATTTT.

The chain links TRBV28 to TRBJ2-1; TRBD1 might be the D (5 bases). Deletions cut 6 bases from V and 10 bases from J, with 13 bases between. The germline gives CDR1 MDHEN, CDR2 SYDVKM. This CDR3 region has 12 residues. The CDR3 region has the DNA TGTGCCAGCAGGTCAGGGTTGTGGGAGCAGTTCTTC. The encoded protein is CASRSGLWEQFF.

The rearrangement joins TRBV10-3 to TRBJ1-2; 9 bases are shared with TRBD1. Germline-derived CDR1 and CDR2 are ENHRY and SYGVKD. V trimming: 6 bases; J trimming: 5 bases; junction bases outside the gene matches: 22. The CDR3 runs 19 residues. Here the CDR3 DNA reads TGTGCCATCAGCTCCAATTTTGGGGGGACAGGGCCGTTGGAATATGGCTACACCTTC. Protein sequence: CAISSNFGGTGPLEYGYTF.

The chain carries TRBV15 and TRBJ2-5, with 13 bases lining up with TRBD2. V was pared by 4 bases and J by 5 bases, with 4 bases of the junction left unmatched. CDR3 length: 15 residues. The germline V gene encodes CDR1 LNHNV and CDR2 YYDKDF (reference sequence). The CDR3 nucleotides read TGTGCCACCAGCACCCCGGGACTAGCGGGGGAGACCCAGTACTTC. It yields the protein CATSTPGLAGETQYF.